The 15 T cell receptor beta chains presented below share a single source sample, sequenced in a study of technical replicates of blood from several donors. Some clones are missing from TCRdb's copy, which holds only in-frame ones; the method was immunoSEQ multiplex PCR. Of some 83,000 clones listed, 90% to 95% were seen once; the top ten hold over 0.4%. Sequencing was done on a sample of T cells isolated from PBMCs. These TCRs come from a human donor in good health.

This clone was counted a single time. V and J are TRBV10-2 and TRBJ2-7; D gene unclear. Per germline, CDR1 WSHSY and CDR2 SAAADI. CDR3 length: 12 residues. Trimming took 0 bases from V and 3 from J, leaving 3 bases between them. The CDR3 nucleotides are TGCGCCAGCAGTGAGTCCGTCTACGAGCAGTACTTC. It translates to CASSESVYEQYF.

This sequence joins TRBV5-1 and TRBJ2-7; D is ambiguous. Trimming took off 5 bases at V and 2 bases at J, with 11 bases between the two ends. CDR3 length: 13 residues. CDR1 is SGHRS and CDR2 is YFSETQ in the germline V gene. In nucleotides, the CDR3 is TGCGCCAGCAGTGGTGCGTTGACCTACGAGCAGTACTTC. This codes for CASSGALTYEQYF.

This chain links TRBV5-1 with TRBJ2-7, with D tentatively TRBD2 (6 bases). The CDR3 totals 15 residues. V lost 0 bases, J lost 2 bases, and 12 bases lay in between. Germline V gene lookup returns CDR1 SGHRS and CDR2 YFSETQ. CDR3 nucleotides: TGCGCCAGCAGCTTGGGACTAGGAGAGGCCTACGAGCAGTACTTC. It yields the protein CASSLGLGEAYEQYF.

J is TRBJ2-3 and V is TRBV6-6; possibly TRBD1 for D (6 bases). Germline lookup yields CDR1 MNHNY and CDR2 SVGAGI (reference sequence). The V and J ends lost 2 bases and 2 bases respectively, with 11 bases between them. CDR3 length equals 15 residues. The CDR3 loop reads CASSYTGTNTDTQYF. In DNA, the CDR3 is TGTGCCAGCAGTTACACCGGGACAAACACAGATACGCAGTATTTT.

V and J are TRBV7-7 and TRBJ1-1; D may be TRBD1 (6 bases). This CDR3 is built from 15 residues. Per the germline V gene, CDR1 is SSHAT and CDR2 is FNYEAQ (reference sequence). V dropped 7 bases and J dropped 2 bases, with 17 bases sitting between them. CDR3 sequence (DNA): TGTGCCAGCATCGAAACTATCAGGGGAAACACTGAAGCTTTCTTT. Its protein is CASIETIRGNTEAFF.

The rearrangement joins TRBV28 to TRBJ1-5; D remains ambiguous. In germline, CDR1 is MDHEN, CDR2 SYDVKM. The CDR3 has 12 amino acids. Trimming shortened V by 7 bases and J by 8 bases, and 12 bases separated the two germline ends. The CDR3 loop reads CASNGGEEPQHF. The CDR3 DNA is TGTGCCAGCAACGGTGGGGAGGAGCCCCAGCATTTT.

The CDR3 sequence is CASSEWGDNYEQYF. CDR3 nucleotides: TGTGCCAGCAGTGAATGGGGAGACAACTACGAGCAGTACTTC. The V gene is TRBV6-1, the J gene TRBJ2-7, with D perhaps matching TRBD2 (5 bases). Trimming stripped 2 bases from V and 3 bases from J, with 11 bases between. Germline CDR1 is MNHNS and CDR2 is SASEGT. The CDR3 sequence is 14 residues long.

The genes are TRBV10-3 and TRBJ2-7; 7 bases fit TRBD2. V lost 5 bases to trimming and J lost 1 base; unmatched junction nucleotides: 8. Germline V lookup: CDR1 ENHRY, CDR2 SYGVKD. The CDR3 runs to 15 residues. The CDR3 DNA sequence: TGTGCCATCAGTTATGGACTAGTTACGTCCTACGAGCAGTACTTC. Translating it yields CAISYGLVTSYEQYF.

This clone was recorded only once. The genes are TRBV6-6 and TRBJ1-5; TRBD1 matches at 7 bases. Germline-derived CDR1 and CDR2 are MNHNY and SVGAGI (reference sequence). There are 15 residues in the CDR3. The ends lost 9 bases at V and 0 bases at J; junction bases unmatched: 8. The CDR3 sequence is CASHRGQYSNQPQHF. The CDR3 DNA reads as TGTGCCAGTCACAGGGGACAGTATAGCAATCAGCCCCAGCATTTT.

The gene calls are TRBV4-3 and TRBJ2-1, with 11 bases matching TRBD2. The trim removed 4 bases at V and 10 bases at J, leaving 9 bases unmatched. This CDR3 has 15 residues. Germline CDR1 and CDR2: LGHNA and YSLEER. The CDR3 DNA follows: TGCGCCAGCAGCCTGGGACTAGCGGCCCCTGGGGAGCAGTTCTTC. This translates into CASSLGLAAPGEQFF.

The V and J genes are TRBV5-5 and TRBJ2-7, with 12 bases lining up with TRBD2. V lost 4 bases and J lost 3; bases outside the gene matches: 5. The CDR3 runs to 15 residues. Per the germline V gene, CDR1 is SGHKS and CDR2 is YYEKEE (reference sequence). CDR3 amino acids: CASSQGLAGGYEQYF. CDR3 bases: TGTGCCAGCAGCCAGGGACTAGCGGGTGGCTACGAGCAGTACTTC.

J is TRBJ2-1 and V is TRBV11-3; D is possibly TRBD2 (5 bases). Trimming removed 0 bases from V and 5 bases from J, with 14 bases in between. The CDR3 loop spans 16 amino acids. Per the germline V gene, CDR1 is SGHNT and CDR2 is YENEEA. CDR3: CASSLDTAGRDNEQFF. CDR3 bases: TGTGCCAGCAGCTTAGATACGGCGGGTCGCGACAATGAGCAGTTCTTC.

CDR3 residues: CASSYRDWDYNEQFF. Here the CDR3 DNA reads TGTGCCAGCAGCTACCGGGACTGGGATTACAATGAGCAGTTCTTC. The J gene is TRBJ2-1, the V gene TRBV5-6; D might be TRBD2 (6 bases). V lost 3 bases and J 4 bases, leaving 14 bases between the germline ends. Germline V CDR1 and CDR2: SGHDT, YYEEEE. CDR3 length equals 15 residues.

This sequence joins TRBV27 and TRBJ2-7; 8 bases agree with TRBD1. The CDR3 is made up of 14 amino acids. Trimming took 4 bases from V and 3 from J; bases not matched to a gene: 5. Looked up from germline, CDR1 is MNHEY and CDR2 is SMNVEV (reference sequence). This chain's CDR3 is CASSYGTGNYEQYF. The CDR3, as DNA: TGTGCCAGCAGTTACGGGACAGGTAACTACGAGCAGTACTTC.

The rearrangement joins TRBV30 to TRBJ1-3; D remains ambiguous. V lost 2 bases, J lost 3 bases, and 11 bases lay in between. Germline CDR1 and CDR2: GTSNPN and SVGIG (reference sequence). The CDR3 length is 14 residues. The CDR3 protein is CAWSHSPGGNTIYF. The CDR3 DNA reads as TGTGCCTGGAGTCATTCCCCGGGTGGAAACACCATATATTTT.